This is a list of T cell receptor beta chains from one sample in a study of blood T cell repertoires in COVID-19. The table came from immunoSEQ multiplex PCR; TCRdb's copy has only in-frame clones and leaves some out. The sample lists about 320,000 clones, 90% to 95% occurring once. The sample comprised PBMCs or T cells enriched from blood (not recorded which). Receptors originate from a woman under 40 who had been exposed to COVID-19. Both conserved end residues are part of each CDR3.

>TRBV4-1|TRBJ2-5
CASSPSGETQYF
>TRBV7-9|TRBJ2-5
CASSLLSGEETQYF
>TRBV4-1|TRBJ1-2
CASSRDEDRLVRGYTF
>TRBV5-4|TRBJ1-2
CASSDDRGYGYTF
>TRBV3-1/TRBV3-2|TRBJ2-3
CASSPKGGEGDTDTQYF
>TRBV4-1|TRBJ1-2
CASSQHGRTLTGGYTF
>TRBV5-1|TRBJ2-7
CASSSGLAGGHNEQYF
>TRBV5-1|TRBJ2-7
CASSGGPSYEQYF
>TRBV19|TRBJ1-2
CASETGTGAFYNYGYTF
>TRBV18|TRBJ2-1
CASSPPTSGGPYNEQFF
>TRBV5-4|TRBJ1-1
CASSLDRNTEAFF
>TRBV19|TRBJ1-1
CASSIAGDTEAFF
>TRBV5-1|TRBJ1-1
CASSLGRGPETEAFF
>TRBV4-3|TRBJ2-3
CASSQAGGRMDTQYF
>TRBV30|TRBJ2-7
CAWRLAGGAEQYF
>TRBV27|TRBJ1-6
CASSLESYGNSPLHF
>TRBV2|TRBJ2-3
CASRLAGGRGISTDTQYF
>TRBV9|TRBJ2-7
CASSVAAHGSYEQYF
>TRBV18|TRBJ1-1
CASRQGPTEAFF
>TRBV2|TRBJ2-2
CASGRVANTGELFF
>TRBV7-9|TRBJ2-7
CASSFDREVREQYF
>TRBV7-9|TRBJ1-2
CASSFENSGYTF
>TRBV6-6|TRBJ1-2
CASQQGKNYGYTF
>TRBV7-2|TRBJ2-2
CASSFDRIPGELFF
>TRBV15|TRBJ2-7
CATSRDPGHTSYEQYF
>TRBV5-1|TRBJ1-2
CASSLDPDRLYGYTF
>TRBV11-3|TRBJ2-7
CASSFSGGTYEQYF
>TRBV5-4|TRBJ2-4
CASSRGGGAKNIQYF
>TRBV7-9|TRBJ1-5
CASSLGEFGTRKNQPQHF
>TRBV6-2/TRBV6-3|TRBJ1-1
CASSYEAGGGPNTEAFF
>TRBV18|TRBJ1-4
CASSPLDRAIGEKLFF
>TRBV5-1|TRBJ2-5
CASSLVRQGLGETQYF
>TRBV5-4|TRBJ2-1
CASSLRIRSGAVDEQFF
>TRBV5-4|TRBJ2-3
CASSSRRGRGADTQYF